What follows are 3 T cell receptor beta chains derived from one specimen sequenced in a study of blood T cell repertoires in COVID-19. Using immunoSEQ multiplex PCR, the repertoire was profiled, and TCRdb retains in-frame clones only, with some absent. This sample has 37,000 or so clones, with about 74% found just once. Specimen: peripheral blood. These receptors came from a man between 60 and 75 years old with active COVID-19.

This clone was counted once. V gene TRBV30 combines with J gene TRBJ1-2; D remains unclear. Germline CDR1 GTSNPN, CDR2 SVGIG (reference sequence). Trimming stripped 4 bases from V and 4 bases from J, with 10 bases between. The length of the CDR3 is 12 residues. CDR3 protein: CAWMRQIYGYTF. DNA for the CDR3: TGTGCCTGGATGAGACAAATCTATGGCTACACCTTC.

The V call is TRBV6-5, the J call TRBJ2-7; the match to TRBD1 covers 10 bases. The junction had 5 bases not matched to a gene; V was cut back by 6 bases and J by 0 bases. Germline V CDR1 and CDR2: MNHEY, SVGAGI. The CDR3 contains 15 residues. This chain's CDR3 is CASRQRDRGSYEQYF. CDR3 coding DNA: TGTGCCAGCAGACAGAGGGACAGGGGCTCCTACGAGCAGTACTTC.

The DNA for the CDR3 is TGTGCCAGCAGCCAAGAAGCAAGGACTACCAACAATGAGCAGTTCTTC. Protein sequence: CASSQEARTTNNEQFF. The V call is TRBV4-2, the J call TRBJ2-1, with D maybe TRBD2 (6 bases). The CDR3 runs to 16 residues. Germline loops: CDR1 LGHNA, CDR2 YNFKEQ. Trimming removed 0 bases from V and 5 bases from J, with 14 bases in between.